This record concerns one TCR beta chain sequence. Its target is not known. These data are taken from a study of cytomegalovirus exposure and HLA in healthy donors. Measured with immunoSEQ multiplex PCR; TCRdb has only the in-frame clones, and not every one. The data contain 150,000 to 200,000 clones, roughly 91% of them seen just once; the ten biggest clones take up under 13%. V was pared by 5 bases and J by 8 bases, with 7 bases of the junction left unmatched. The CDR3 length is 13 residues. Per the germline V gene, CDR1 is SGHTA and CDR2 is FQGNSA. The donors were in the roughly 120-subject validation cohort, distinct from the approximately 700-subject first cohort. Study-wide findings and caveats: Rarity characterized most TCR sequences, yet some public TCRs appeared in many donors.

The TCR originated in a woman between 18 and 30 years old in good health and CMV-seropositive. The sequenced sample consisted of PBMCs. This chain joins TRBV7-2 and TRBJ1-2, with 8 bases aligning to TRBD1. This CDR3 is CASSIDRGTGYTF. CDR3 bases: TGTGCCAGCAGCATTGACAGGGGAACCGGCTACACCTTC.